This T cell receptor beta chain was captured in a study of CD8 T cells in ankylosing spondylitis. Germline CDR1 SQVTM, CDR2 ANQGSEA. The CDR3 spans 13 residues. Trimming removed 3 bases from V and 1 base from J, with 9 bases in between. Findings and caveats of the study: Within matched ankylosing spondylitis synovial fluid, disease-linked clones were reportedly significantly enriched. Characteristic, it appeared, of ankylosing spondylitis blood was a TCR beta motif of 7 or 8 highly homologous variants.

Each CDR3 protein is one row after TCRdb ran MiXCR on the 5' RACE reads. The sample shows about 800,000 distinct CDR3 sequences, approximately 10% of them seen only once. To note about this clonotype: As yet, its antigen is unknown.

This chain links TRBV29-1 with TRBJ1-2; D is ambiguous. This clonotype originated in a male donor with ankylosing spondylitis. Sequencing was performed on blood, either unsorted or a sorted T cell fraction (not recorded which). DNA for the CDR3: TGCAGCGTTGACGAGCGGAGTAACTATGGCTACACCTTC. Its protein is CSVDERSNYGYTF.